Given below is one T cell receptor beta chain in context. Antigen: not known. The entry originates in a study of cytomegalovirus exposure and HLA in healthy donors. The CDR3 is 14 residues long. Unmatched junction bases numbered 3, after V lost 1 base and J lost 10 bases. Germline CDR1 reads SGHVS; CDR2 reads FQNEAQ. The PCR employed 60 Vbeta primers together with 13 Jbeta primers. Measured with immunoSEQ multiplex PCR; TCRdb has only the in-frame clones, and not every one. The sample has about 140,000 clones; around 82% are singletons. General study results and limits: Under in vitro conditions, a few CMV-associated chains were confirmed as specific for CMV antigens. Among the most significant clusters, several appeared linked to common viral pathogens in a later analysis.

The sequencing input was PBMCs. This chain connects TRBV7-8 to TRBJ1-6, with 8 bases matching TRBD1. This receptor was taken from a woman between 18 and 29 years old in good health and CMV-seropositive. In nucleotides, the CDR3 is TGTGCCAGCAGCTTAGGGACAGGGAAATCACCCCTCCACTTT. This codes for CASSLGTGKSPLHF.